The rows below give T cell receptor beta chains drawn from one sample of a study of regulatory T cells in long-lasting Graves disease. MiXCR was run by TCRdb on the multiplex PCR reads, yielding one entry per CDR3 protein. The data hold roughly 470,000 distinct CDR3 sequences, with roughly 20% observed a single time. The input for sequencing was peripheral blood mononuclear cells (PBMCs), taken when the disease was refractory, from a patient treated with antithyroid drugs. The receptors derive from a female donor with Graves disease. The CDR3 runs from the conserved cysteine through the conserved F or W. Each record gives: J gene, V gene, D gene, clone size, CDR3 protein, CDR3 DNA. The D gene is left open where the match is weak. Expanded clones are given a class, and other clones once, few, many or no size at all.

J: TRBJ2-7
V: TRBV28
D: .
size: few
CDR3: CASSFSDFSYEQYF
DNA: TGTGCCAGCAGTTTCTCGGACTTCTCCTACGAGCAGTACTTC

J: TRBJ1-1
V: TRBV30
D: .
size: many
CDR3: CAWRGRPNTEAFF
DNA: TGTGCCTGGAGGGGCCGACCGAACACTGAAGCTTTCTTT

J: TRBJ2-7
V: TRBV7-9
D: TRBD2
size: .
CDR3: CASSLDALAGGLVEQYF
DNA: TGTGCCAGCAGCTTAGATGCACTAGCGGGAGGCTTAGTCGAGCAGTACTTC

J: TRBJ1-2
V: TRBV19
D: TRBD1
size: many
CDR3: CASSGDGTANYGYTF
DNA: TGTGCCAGTAGTGGAGACGGGACAGCTAACTATGGCTACACCTTC

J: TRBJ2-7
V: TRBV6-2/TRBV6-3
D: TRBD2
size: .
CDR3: CASSSLAGVSHEQYF
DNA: TGTGCCAGCAGTTCACTAGCGGGGGTCTCCCACGAGCAGTACTTC

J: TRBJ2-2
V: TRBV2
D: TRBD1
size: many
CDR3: CASRDGQGGFTGELFF
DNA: TGTGCCAGCAGGGACGGACAGGGTGGATTCACCGGGGAGCTGTTTTTT

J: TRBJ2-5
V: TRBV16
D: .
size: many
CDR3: CASSQWSGTQTQYF
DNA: TGTGCCAGCAGCCAATGGTCGGGGACACAGACCCAGTACTTC

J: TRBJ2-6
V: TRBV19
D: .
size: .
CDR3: CASSPQGANVLTF
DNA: TGTGCCAGTAGCCCACAGGGAGCCAACGTCCTGACTTTC

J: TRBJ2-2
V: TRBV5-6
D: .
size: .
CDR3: CASSARSVRAGELFF
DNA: TGTGCCAGCAGTGCCCGGTCGGTTCGAGCCGGGGAGCTGTTTTTT

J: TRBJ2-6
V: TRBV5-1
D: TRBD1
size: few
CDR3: CASSFLGQGKPGANVLTF
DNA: TGCGCCAGCAGCTTTCTGGGACAGGGGAAGCCTGGGGCCAACGTCCTGACTTTC

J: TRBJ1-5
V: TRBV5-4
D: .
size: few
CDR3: CASSTRPDNQPQHF
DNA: TGTGCCAGCAGCACCAGACCTGATAATCAGCCCCAGCATTTT

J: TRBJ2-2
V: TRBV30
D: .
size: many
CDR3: CAWRDLSRELFF
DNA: TGTGCCTGGAGGGACTTGAGCCGGGAGCTGTTTTTT

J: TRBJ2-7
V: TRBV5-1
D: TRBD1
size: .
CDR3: CASSPGTGILSYEQYF
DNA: TGCGCCAGCAGCCCCGGGACAGGGATTCTCTCCTACGAGCAGTACTTC

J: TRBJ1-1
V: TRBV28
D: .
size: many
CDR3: CASRRRHPNTEAFF
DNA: TGTGCCAGCAGACGGCGACACCCGAACACTGAAGCTTTCTTT

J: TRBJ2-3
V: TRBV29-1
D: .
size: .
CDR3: CSVEPGTDTQYF
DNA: TGCAGCGTTGAGCCAGGCACAGATACGCAGTATTTT

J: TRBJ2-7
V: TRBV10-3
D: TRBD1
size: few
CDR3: CATGTGTYEQYF
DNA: TGTGCCACTGGGACAGGGACATACGAGCAGTACTTC

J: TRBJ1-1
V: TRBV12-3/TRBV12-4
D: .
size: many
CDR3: CASSLVEMNTEAFF
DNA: TGTGCCAGCAGTTTGGTGGAAATGAACACTGAAGCTTTCTTT

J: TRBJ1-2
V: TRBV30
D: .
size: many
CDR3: CAWRGRLTNGYTF
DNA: TGTGCCTGGAGGGGACGGCTGACGAACGGCTACACCTTC

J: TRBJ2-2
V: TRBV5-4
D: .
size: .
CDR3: CASSPGPHLNTGELFF
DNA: TGTGCCAGCAGCCCGGGACCACACCTGAACACCGGGGAGCTGTTTTTT

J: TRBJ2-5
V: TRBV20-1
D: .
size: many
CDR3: CSARLALQTQYF
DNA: TGCAGTGCTAGACTAGCGCTGCAGACCCAGTACTTC

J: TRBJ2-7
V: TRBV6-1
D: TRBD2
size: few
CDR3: CASSWTSGGPSYEQYF
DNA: TGTGCCAGCAGCTGGACTAGCGGGGGACCCTCCTACGAGCAGTACTTC

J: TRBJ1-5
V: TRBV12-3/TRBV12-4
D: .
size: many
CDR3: CASSFPGDQPQHF
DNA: TGTGCCAGCAGTTTCCCTGGGGATCAGCCCCAGCATTTT

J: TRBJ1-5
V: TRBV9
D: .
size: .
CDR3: CASSVGFSNQPQHF
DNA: TGTGCCAGCAGCGTAGGGTTTAGCAATCAGCCCCAGCATTTT

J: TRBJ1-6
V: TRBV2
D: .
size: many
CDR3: CASTRPPSDNSPLHF
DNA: TGTGCCAGCACTCGTCCCCCGTCGGATAATTCACCCCTCCACTTT

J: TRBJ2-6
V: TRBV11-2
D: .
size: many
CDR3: CASSDPGVLTF
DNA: TGTGCCAGCAGTGACCCCGGCGTCCTGACTTTC

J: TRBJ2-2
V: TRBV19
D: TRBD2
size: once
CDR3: CASSGVAGITGELFF
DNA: TGTGCCAGTAGTGGGGTAGCGGGAATCACCGGGGAGCTGTTTTTT

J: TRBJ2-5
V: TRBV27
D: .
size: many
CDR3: CASSLLGNQETQYF
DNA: TGTGCCAGCAGTTTATTGGGGAACCAAGAGACCCAGTACTTC

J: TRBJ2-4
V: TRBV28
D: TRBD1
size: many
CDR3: CASRSPGQPKNIQYF
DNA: TGTGCCAGCAGATCCCCGGGACAGCCGAAAAACATTCAGTACTTC

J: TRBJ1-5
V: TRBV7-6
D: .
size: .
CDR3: CASSLGGEGQPQHF
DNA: TGTGCCAGCAGCTTAGGAGGGGAAGGACAGCCCCAGCATTTT

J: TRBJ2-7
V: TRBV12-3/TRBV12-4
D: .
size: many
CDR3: CASMRGGYEQYF
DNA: TGTGCCAGCATGAGAGGGGGATACGAGCAGTACTTC

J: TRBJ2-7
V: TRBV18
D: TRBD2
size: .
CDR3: CASPPTGLAGGPYEQYF
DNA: TGTGCCAGCCCACCAACGGGACTAGCGGGAGGGCCCTACGAGCAGTACTTC

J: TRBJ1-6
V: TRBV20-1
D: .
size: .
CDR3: CSASRWDNSPLHF
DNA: TGCAGTGCTAGTCGTTGGGATAATTCACCCCTCCACTTT

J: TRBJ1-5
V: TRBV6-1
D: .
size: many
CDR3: CASSPQLDSNQPQHF
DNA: TGTGCCAGCAGTCCACAGTTAGATAGCAATCAGCCCCAGCATTTT

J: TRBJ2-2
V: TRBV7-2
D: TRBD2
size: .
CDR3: CASSPSGRVGELFF
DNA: TGTGCCAGCAGCCCTAGCGGGAGGGTCGGGGAGCTGTTTTTT

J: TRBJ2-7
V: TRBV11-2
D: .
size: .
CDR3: CASSLDRELTYEQYF
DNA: TGTGCCAGCAGCTTAGACAGGGAACTCACCTACGAGCAGTACTTC

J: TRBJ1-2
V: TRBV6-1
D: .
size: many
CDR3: CASSDKGTYGYTF
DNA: TGTGCCAGCAGTGATAAGGGGACCTATGGCTACACCTTC

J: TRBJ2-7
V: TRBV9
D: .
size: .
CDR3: CASSPGQRSYEQYF
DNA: TGTGCCAGCAGTCCTGGACAGCGCTCCTACGAGCAGTACTTC

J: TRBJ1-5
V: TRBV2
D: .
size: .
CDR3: CASNEGSYQPQHF
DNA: TGTGCCAGCAACGAGGGCAGCTATCAGCCCCAGCATTTT

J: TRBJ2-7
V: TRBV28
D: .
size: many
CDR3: CASSWGFSSYEQYF
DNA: TGTGCCAGCAGTTGGGGCTTTAGCTCCTACGAGCAGTACTTC

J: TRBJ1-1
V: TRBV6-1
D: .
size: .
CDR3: CASSLRAGGEAFF
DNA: TGTGCCAGCAGTCTCAGAGCGGGGGGGGAAGCTTTCTTT

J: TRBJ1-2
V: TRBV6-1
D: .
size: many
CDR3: CASSELAGKAGYTF
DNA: TGTGCCAGCAGTGAACTGGCAGGAAAGGCTGGCTACACCTTC

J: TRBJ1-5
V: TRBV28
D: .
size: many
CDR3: CASSQNRYQPQHF
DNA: TGTGCCAGCAGCCAGAATAGATATCAGCCCCAGCATTTT

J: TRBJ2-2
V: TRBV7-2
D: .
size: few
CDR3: CASSLSYNTGELFF
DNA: TGTGCCAGCAGCTTATCCTATAACACCGGGGAGCTGTTTTTT

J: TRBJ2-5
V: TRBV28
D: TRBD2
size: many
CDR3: CASSLWEGETQYF
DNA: TGTGCCAGCAGTTTGTGGGAGGGGGAGACCCAGTACTTC

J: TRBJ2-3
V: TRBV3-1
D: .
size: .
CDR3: CASSQVRFPDTQYF
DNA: TGTGCCAGCAGCCAAGTGAGGTTTCCAGATACGCAGTATTTT

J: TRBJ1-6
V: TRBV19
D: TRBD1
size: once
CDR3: CASPDRGPSPLHF
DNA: TGTGCCAGCCCGGACAGGGGGCCTTCACCCCTCCACTTT

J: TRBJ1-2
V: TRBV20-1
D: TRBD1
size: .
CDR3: CSARDHSRGDGGYTF
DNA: TGCAGTGCTAGAGATCACTCCAGGGGGGACGGTGGCTACACCTTC

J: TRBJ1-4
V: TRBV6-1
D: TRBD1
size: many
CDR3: CASSPGQGWSNEKLFF
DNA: TGTGCCAGCAGTCCAGGACAGGGTTGGTCTAATGAAAAACTGTTTTTT

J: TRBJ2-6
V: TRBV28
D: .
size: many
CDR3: CASSLTKGAGANVLTF
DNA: TGTGCCAGCAGTTTAACAAAGGGGGCTGGGGCCAACGTCCTGACTTTC

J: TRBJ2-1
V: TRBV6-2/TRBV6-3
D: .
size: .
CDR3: CASSYTHEQFF
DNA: TGTGCCAGCAGTTATACTCATGAGCAGTTCTTC

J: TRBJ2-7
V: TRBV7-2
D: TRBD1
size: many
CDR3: CASSLVDRDYEQYF
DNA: TGTGCCAGCAGCTTAGTGGACAGGGACTACGAGCAGTACTTC

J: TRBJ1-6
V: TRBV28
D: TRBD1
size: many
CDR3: CASSLRTGPFPINSPLHF
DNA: TGTGCCAGCAGTTTAAGGACAGGCCCCTTCCCCATTAATTCACCCCTCCACTTT

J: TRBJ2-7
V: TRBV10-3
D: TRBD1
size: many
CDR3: CAISDGTGIREQYF
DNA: TGTGCCATCAGTGACGGGACAGGGATTCGGGAGCAGTACTTC

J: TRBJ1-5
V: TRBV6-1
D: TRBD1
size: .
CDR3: CASSEPETGVNQPQHF
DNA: TGTGCCAGCAGTGAACCAGAGACAGGGGTTAATCAGCCCCAGCATTTT

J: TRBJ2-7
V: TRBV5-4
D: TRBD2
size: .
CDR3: CASSRLAGGAREQYF
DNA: TGTGCCAGCAGCCGGCTAGCGGGAGGAGCCAGGGAGCAGTACTTC

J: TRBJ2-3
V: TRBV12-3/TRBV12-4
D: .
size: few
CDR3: CASSLVNGASTDTQYF
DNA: TGTGCCAGCAGTTTGGTAAACGGGGCTAGCACAGATACGCAGTATTTT

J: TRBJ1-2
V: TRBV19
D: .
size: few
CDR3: CASSIGLTNYGYTF
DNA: TGTGCCAGTAGTATTGGACTTACTAACTATGGCTACACCTTC

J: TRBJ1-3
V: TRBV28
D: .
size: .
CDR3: CASSATPVRNTIYF
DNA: TGTGCCAGCAGCGCTACCCCGGTTAGAAACACCATATATTTT

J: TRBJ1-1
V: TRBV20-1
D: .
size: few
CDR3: CSARDPTNTEAFF
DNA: TGCAGTGCTAGAGATCCAACGAACACTGAAGCTTTCTTT